Listed here are 3 T cell receptor beta chains from one sample, sequenced in a study of sequential checkpoint blockade in melanoma. The treatment denotes: randomized to nivolumab then ipilimumab (arm A) or the reverse (arm B). Only in-frame clones appear in the TCRdb table, and some are missing; sequencing was by immunoSEQ multiplex PCR. The sample holds tens of thousands of clones, roughly 80% seen once. The sample in question was CD8+ T cells sorted from blood (inferred from file names), obtained from a patient given nivolumab and ipilimumab in sequence. The receptors come from a human donor with melanoma.

The CDR3 nucleotides are TGTGCCAGCAGCCCGACCGGCGGCTACAATGAGCAGTTCTTC. It yields the protein CASSPTGGYNEQFF. The chain couples TRBV28 to TRBJ2-1; D gene uncertain. Trimming stripped 6 bases from V and 3 bases from J, with 12 bases between. CDR3 length: 14 residues. Germline loops: CDR1 MDHEN, CDR2 SYDVKM.

The chain uses TRBV10-3 and TRBJ2-7; 9 nucleotides match TRBD1. CDR1 and CDR2 (germline): ENHRY, SYGVKD. This CDR3 spans 15 amino acids. The ends lost 0 bases at V and 6 bases at J; junction bases unmatched: 6. The chain's CDR3 is CAISESGQGSPEQYF. The DNA of the CDR3 is TGTGCCATCAGTGAGTCCGGACAGGGGTCCCCCGAGCAGTACTTC.

The CDR3 loop reads CASSALEGLRNEQFF. The CDR3, as DNA: TGTGCCAGTAGTGCCCTCGAAGGACTCAGGAATGAGCAGTTCTTC. V and J are TRBV19 and TRBJ2-1; D perhaps matches TRBD2 (5 bases). CDR1 is LNHDA, CDR2 SQIVND, per germline (reference sequence). The CDR3 covers 15 residues. Between the trimmed V and J ends, which lost 5 bases and 7 bases, there was a span of 18 bases.